A single count supports the clone carrying this T cell receptor beta chain. These data belong to a study of blood T cell repertoires in COVID-19. Study as a whole: From T cells, B-cell-depleted T cells, or PBMCs came the material, which was cDNA or gDNA.

Authors' methods: Amplification of reference gene primers provided the estimated nucleated cell counts. The table came from immunoSEQ multiplex PCR; TCRdb's copy has only in-frame clones and leaves some out. The V and J calls and clone size come from that table; D and trimming were worked out from the DNA. The sample has around 300,000 clones, about nine tenths seen once. This CDR3 has 13 residues. The V and J ends lost 1 base and 9 bases respectively, with 10 bases between them. Germline CDR1 and CDR2: SGHTA and FQGNSA. Material: peripheral blood. The clonotype originates from a woman between 40 and 55 years old who had recovered from COVID-19. V gene TRBV7-2 combines with J gene TRBJ2-1, with no clear D. The CDR3: CASSLGLIGEQFF. Written as DNA, the CDR3 is TGTGCCAGCAGCTTAGGTCTCATCGGTGAGCAGTTCTTC.